This passage covers 27 T cell receptor beta chains from one sample sequenced in a study of chemoradiotherapy in HPV16-positive cancers. Profiled with immunoSEQ multiplex PCR; TCRdb holds only in-frame clones, not every one. Of under 6,000 clones listed, approximately 80% were seen once; the top ten hold 18%. This material consisted of tumor tissue, taken from a patient who underwent chemoradiotherapy. The receptors derive from a human donor with HPV-associated anogenital cancer.

The chain recombines TRBV7-6 with TRBJ2-5, with a possible D match to TRBD2 (6 bases). CDR1 and CDR2 (germline): SGHVS, FNYEAQ. The CDR3 runs 13 residues. V gave up 3 bases and J gave up 5 bases, with 10 bases separating them. Here the CDR3 DNA reads TGTGCCAGCAGCTTCAGGGCGGGGGAGACCCAGTACTTC. As protein: CASSFRAGETQYF.

DNA for the CDR3: TGCGCCAGCACCACGGAACCGACAGCTTGGTATGGCTACACCTTC. Its protein product is CASTTEPTAWYGYTF. The chain has TRBV5-1 and TRBJ1-2; TRBD1 is a possible D gene (5 bases). Germline V gene lookup returns CDR1 SGHRS and CDR2 YFSETQ. The CDR3 is 15 residues long. The V end was cut by 6 bases, the J end by 5 bases, with 20 bases between.

The gene calls are TRBV5-4 and TRBJ2-7; TRBD1 is a possible D gene (5 bases). The CDR3 covers 17 residues. The V end lost 0 bases, the J end lost 1 base, and 17 bases lay between the germline ends. Germline V CDR1 and CDR2: SGHNT, YYREEE (reference sequence). CDR3 residues: CASSLGGAGASSYEQYF. CDR3 in DNA: TGTGCCAGCAGCTTGGGTGGGGCAGGCGCTTCTTCCTACGAGCAGTACTTC.

The rearrangement joins TRBV2 to TRBJ2-7; the match to TRBD1 covers 7 bases. Per germline, CDR1 SNHLY and CDR2 FYNNEI. J lost 7 bases, V lost 4 bases, and 1 base had no gene match. The CDR3 runs 11 residues. The CDR3 loop reads CASSVRGEQYF. CDR3 DNA: TGTGCCAGCAGTGTCAGGGGGGAGCAGTACTTC.

This clone has only a few counts. This rearrangement joins TRBV4-1 to TRBJ2-1, with no clear D. Germline V gene sequence: CDR1 MGHRA, CDR2 YSYEKL. The CDR3 contains 13 residues. The V end was cut by 4 bases, the J end by 2 bases, with 6 bases between. The CDR3 sequence is CASSLQTYNEQFF. The CDR3 DNA sequence: TGCGCCAGCAGCCTCCAGACCTACAATGAGCAGTTCTTC.

This chain links TRBV30 with TRBJ1-6; D not resolved. CDR3 length: 14 amino acids. Per germline, CDR1 GTSNPN and CDR2 SVGIG (reference sequence). Trimming took off 2 bases at V and 6 bases at J, with 11 bases between the two ends. This chain's CDR3 is CAWSQRAINSPLHF. CDR3 coding DNA: TGTGCCTGGAGTCAGAGGGCCATTAATTCACCCCTCCACTTT.

This clone was found once. This chain joins TRBV28 and TRBJ1-1; tentative D call: TRBD1 (6 bases). The V and J ends lost 5 bases and 8 bases respectively, with 21 bases between them. The germline gives CDR1 MDHEN, CDR2 SYDVKM. There are 15 residues in the CDR3. The CDR3 nucleotides are TGTGCCAGCAGTACGGCATCCGGGACACCCTCCGAAGCTTTCTTT. This codes for CASSTASGTPSEAFF.

V is TRBV29-1 and J is TRBJ1-1; unclear D gene. The CDR3 runs 11 residues. Germline V CDR1 and CDR2: SQVTM, ANQGSEA. V was shortened by 5 bases and J by 7 bases, with 11 bases between the two germline ends. CDR3 sequence: CSVSLQFEAFF. The DNA for the CDR3 is TGCAGCGTTTCGTTACAGTTTGAAGCTTTCTTT.

The V call is TRBV5-1, the J call TRBJ1-2; D remains unclear. V was cut by 1 base and J by 1 base, with 5 bases left in between. This CDR3 contains 13 residues. The germline CDR1 and CDR2 sequences are SGHRS and YFSETQ. CDR3 amino acids: CASSLNVNYGYTF. DNA of the CDR3: TGCGCCAGCAGCTTGAACGTTAACTATGGCTACACCTTC.

The chain uses TRBV11-1 and TRBJ2-7; 7 bases are a match to TRBD1. The V and J ends lost 4 bases and 5 bases, in that order; junction bases with no gene match: 8. CDR3 size: 14 residues. Germline assignment: CDR1 SGHAT and CDR2 FQDESV (reference sequence). The CDR3 loop reads CASSSTGNRHEQYF. As DNA, the CDR3 is TGTGCCAGCAGCTCGACAGGGAATCGGCACGAGCAGTACTTC.

V gene TRBV4-2 combines with J gene TRBJ1-6; 7 nucleotides line up with TRBD1. The CDR3 covers 18 residues. CDR1 is LGHNA and CDR2 is YNFKEQ in the germline V gene. Unmatched junction bases numbered 15, after V lost 4 bases and J lost 6 bases. This chain's CDR3 is CASSLTLQTGISNSPLHF. In DNA form, the CDR3 reads TGTGCCAGCAGCCTTACCCTCCAGACAGGGATCTCTAATTCACCCCTCCACTTT.

V usage is TRBV25-1 and J usage is TRBJ1-1; 10 positions agree with TRBD1. In germline, CDR1 is MGHDK, CDR2 SYGVNS. CDR3 length: 16 amino acids. V lost 7 bases, J lost 2 bases, and 10 bases stayed unmatched. CDR3: CASIPGTGVGNTEAFF. The DNA for the CDR3 is TGTGCCAGCATCCCCGGGACAGGGGTTGGAAACACTGAAGCTTTCTTT.

The chain recombines TRBV18 with TRBJ1-6, with D possibly matching TRBD1 (5 bases). Between the trimmed V and J ends, which lost 2 bases and 6 bases, there was a span of 11 bases. The CDR3 length is 15 residues. The germline gives CDR1 KGHSH, CDR2 LQKENI. This chain's CDR3 is CASSPSSGINSPLHF. The CDR3 coding sequence is TGTGCCAGCTCACCATCGTCAGGGATTAATTCACCCCTCCACTTT. Full variable domain (remainder filled in from reference TRBV18 and TRBJ1-6): NAGVMQNPRHLVRRRGQEARLRCSPMKGHSHVYWYRQLPEEGLKFMVYLQKENIIDESGMPKERFSAEFPKEGPSILRIQQVVRGDSAAYFCASSPSSGINSPLHFGNGTRLTVT.

This clone was seen a handful of times. This rearrangement joins TRBV30 to TRBJ1-5; no reliable D call. Per the germline V gene, CDR1 is GTSNPN and CDR2 is SVGIG (reference sequence). V was clipped by 2 bases and J by 3 bases, with 11 bases between them. This CDR3 region has 14 residues. The chain's CDR3 is CAWSPTGFNQPQHF. The CDR3 coding sequence is TGTGCCTGGAGTCCCACGGGGTTCAATCAGCCCCAGCATTTT.

The sample holds one count of this clone. The chain carries TRBV10-1 and TRBJ1-6, with no clear D. Germline CDR1 WNHNN, CDR2 SYGVQD (reference sequence). This CDR3 is 13 amino acids long. V lost 4 bases and J lost 10, with 11 bases in between. CDR3 residues: CASSVVEGSPLHF. CDR3 coding DNA: TGCGCCAGCAGTGTTGTAGAGGGATCACCCCTCCACTTT.

V and J are TRBV27 and TRBJ2-2; D may match TRBD1 or TRBD2 (5 bases each). The CDR3 has 15 residues. Germline V gene lookup returns CDR1 MNHEY and CDR2 SMNVEV (reference sequence). The ends were cut back, 1 base at V and 0 bases at J, with 6 bases in the middle. In nucleotides, the CDR3 is TGTGCCAGCAGTTTATGGGACCCGAACACCGGGGAGCTGTTTTTT. Protein sequence: CASSLWDPNTGELFF.

The sample holds a few counts of this clone. J is TRBJ1-5 and V is TRBV28; D possibly corresponds to TRBD1 (5 bases). CDR1 is MDHEN and CDR2 is SYDVKM in the germline V gene. With 3 bases removed from V and 6 bases from J, the gap between germline ends came to 12 bases. The CDR3 consists of 14 residues. The DNA of the CDR3 is TGTGCCAGCAGTTTCAGCGGGGGAGGTCAGCCCCAGCATTTT. Amino acids: CASSFSGGGQPQHF.

The V and J genes are TRBV11-2 and TRBJ2-3; a possible D gene is TRBD1 (5 bases). V was cut by 2 bases and J by 2 bases, with 14 bases left in between. From germline, CDR1 is SGHAT and CDR2 FQNNGV. The CDR3 covers 16 residues. The CDR3: CASSLTIWGYTDTQYF. In DNA, the CDR3 is TGTGCCAGCAGCTTAACCATTTGGGGCTACACAGATACGCAGTATTTT.

The chain combines TRBV19 with TRBJ1-1; 10 bases are shared with TRBD1. Germline V gives CDR1 LNHDA, CDR2 SQIVND (reference sequence). The CDR3 is made up of 15 amino acids. V was pared by 4 bases and J by 5 bases, with 7 bases of the junction left unmatched. The CDR3 DNA sequence: TGTGCCAGTAGTACCTCGGACAGGGGGACAACTGAAGCTTTCTTT. It codes for CASSTSDRGTTEAFF. The complete variable domain, with remaining parts taken from reference TRBV19 and TRBJ1-1, reads DGGITQSPKYLFRKEGQNVTLSCEQNLNHDAMYWYRQDPGQGLRLIYYSQIVNDFQKGDIAEGYSVSREKKESFPLTVTSAQKNPTAFYLCASSTSDRGTTEAFFGQGTRLTVV.

The chain has TRBV18 and TRBJ2-1, with 7 positions matching TRBD2. This CDR3 is 13 amino acids long. In germline, CDR1 is KGHSH, CDR2 LQKENI. The ends lost 3 bases at V and 9 bases at J; junction bases unmatched: 5. CDR3 amino acids: CASSPRLAFEQFF. Here the CDR3 DNA reads TGTGCCAGCTCACCTCGACTAGCATTTGAGCAGTTCTTC.

V gene TRBV5-6 combines with J gene TRBJ2-3, with 7 bases aligning to TRBD1. This CDR3 contains 18 residues. Looked up from germline, CDR1 is SGHDT and CDR2 is YYEEEE. The J segment lost 0 bases and the V segment lost 1 base, leaving 11 bases of the junction unmatched. This chain's CDR3 is CASSLYPIQGPSTDTQYF. The CDR3 DNA reads TGTGCCAGCAGCTTGTACCCTATACAGGGGCCAAGCACAGATACGCAGTATTTT.

This chain links TRBV19 with TRBJ2-7, with D perhaps matching TRBD1 (6 bases). CDR3 size: 14 residues. Germline CDR1 is LNHDA and CDR2 is SQIVND (reference sequence). V dropped 5 bases and J dropped 4 bases, with 15 bases sitting between them. Here the CDR3 reads CASSPSGVGYEQYF. The CDR3 nucleotides read TGTGCCAGTAGTCCCTCAGGGGTGGGATACGAGCAGTACTTC.

The rearrangement joins TRBV5-1 to TRBJ2-2; maybe TRBD2 (6 bases). Germline CDR1 is SGHRS and CDR2 is YFSETQ. This CDR3 has 16 residues. With 0 bases removed from V and 3 bases from J, the gap between germline ends came to 12 bases. The CDR3 nucleotides read TGCGCCAGCAGCTTGGCCCGGGGGAGATACACCGGGGAGCTGTTTTTT. This codes for CASSLARGRYTGELFF.

J is TRBJ2-2 and V is TRBV7-9; D uncertain. Germline CDR1 reads SEHNR; CDR2 reads FQNEAQ (reference sequence). Trimming took off 10 bases at V and 3 bases at J, with 9 bases between the two ends. The CDR3 runs to 12 residues. The CDR3 here is CAIGAYTGELFF. CDR3 nucleotides: TGTGCCATAGGCGCGTACACCGGGGAGCTGTTTTTT.

The rearrangement uses TRBV28 and TRBJ1-4, with a possible D match to TRBD1 (5 bases). CDR1 is MDHEN and CDR2 is SYDVKM in the germline V gene. V was clipped by 2 bases and J by 11 bases, with 9 bases between them. CDR3 length: 12 residues. The chain's CDR3 is CASSLPRGKLFF. CDR3 in DNA: TGTGCCAGCAGTTTACCCCGGGGGAAACTGTTTTTT.

The chain is built from TRBV9 and TRBJ2-1; 8 bases are a match to TRBD2. V lost 3 bases and J lost 3; bases outside the gene matches: 8. The CDR3 spans 16 residues. Germline CDR1 SGDLS, CDR2 YYNGEE. CDR3 coding DNA: TGTGCCAGCAGCGGTGGGGCGCGGGGGGACTACAATGAGCAGTTCTTC. Amino acids: CASSGGARGDYNEQFF.

V and J are TRBV11-3 and TRBJ1-6; TRBD1 aligns across 7 bases. V dropped 1 base and J dropped 10; count of bases not matched to a gene: 10. Per germline, CDR1 SGHNT and CDR2 YENEEA. This CDR3 is 16 amino acids long. The CDR3 nucleotides are TGTGCCAGCAGCTTAGGGCCCAGGGGGTCGGTGTCACCCCTCCACTTT. Translation: CASSLGPRGSVSPLHF.